Below, one T cell receptor beta chain is given with its context. As yet, its antigen is unknown. Libraries were prepared by immunoSEQ multiplex PCR; TCRdb keeps only in-frame clonotypes and omits some of them. The sample consists of around 2,000,000 clones, roughly 94% of them appearing once. The CDR3 contains 14 residues. J gave up 9 bases and V 6 bases, and 11 bases lay outside the gene matches. Germline V lookup: CDR1 MNHEY, CDR2 SMNVEV (reference sequence). Naive CD8 populations comprised CD45RO-negative cells positively selected for CCR7, excluding terminally differentiated effector memory CD45RA+ cells. The data were obtained in a study of shared clonotypes between healthy human individuals. Study results and limitations: Larger estimated richness was generally recorded for naive subsets relative to memory subsets.

Sequencing was done on a sample of naive CD8+ T cells sorted from blood. The genes are TRBV27 and TRBJ2-1; TRBD2 agrees at 7 bases. The clonotype was recovered from a man aged 18 to 29 in good health. In DNA form, the CDR3 reads TGTGCCAGCAGCCAGAATCCTTGGGGGGGTGAGCAGTTCTTC. This encodes CASSQNPWGGEQFF.